Sequencing of this T cell receptor (beta chain) was carried out in a study of blood T cell repertoires in COVID-19. About the research overall: Sources were T cells, B-cell-depleted T cells, or PBMCs; the material itself was cDNA or gDNA.

Germline V gene lookup returns CDR1 MDHEN and CDR2 SYDVKM. Trimming shortened V by 9 bases and J by 4 bases, and 15 bases separated the two germline ends. CDR3 size: 13 residues. As originally analysed: Estimated nucleated cell counts came from reference gene primer amplification. Using immunoSEQ multiplex PCR, the repertoire was profiled, and TCRdb retains in-frame clones only, with some absent. V, J and clone size are those of that table, while D and trimming were read from the DNA. The sample consists of about 140,000 clones, less than 90% of them appearing once. The specimen sequenced was peripheral blood. The rearrangement uses TRBV28 and TRBJ1-2; D may be TRBD1 (5 bases). The receptor's source is a man aged 30 to 45 with COVID-19, enrolled during active disease. This CDR3 is CASARGGTYGYTF. The CDR3 nucleotides read TGTGCCAGTGCCCGGGGGGGGACCTATGGCTACACCTTC.